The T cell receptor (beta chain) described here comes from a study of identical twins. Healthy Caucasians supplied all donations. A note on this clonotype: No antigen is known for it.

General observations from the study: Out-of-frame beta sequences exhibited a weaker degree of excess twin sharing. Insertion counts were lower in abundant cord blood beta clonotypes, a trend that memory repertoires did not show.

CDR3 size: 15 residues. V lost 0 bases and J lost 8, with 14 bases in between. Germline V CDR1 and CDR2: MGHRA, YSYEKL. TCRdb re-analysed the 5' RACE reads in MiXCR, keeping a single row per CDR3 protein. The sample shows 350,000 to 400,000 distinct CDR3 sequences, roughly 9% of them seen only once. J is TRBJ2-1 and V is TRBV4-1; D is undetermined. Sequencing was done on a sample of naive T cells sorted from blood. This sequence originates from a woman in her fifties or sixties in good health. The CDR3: CASSQEDPDLDEQFF. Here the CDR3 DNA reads TGCGCCAGCAGCCAAGAGGATCCAGATTTGGATGAGCAGTTCTTC.